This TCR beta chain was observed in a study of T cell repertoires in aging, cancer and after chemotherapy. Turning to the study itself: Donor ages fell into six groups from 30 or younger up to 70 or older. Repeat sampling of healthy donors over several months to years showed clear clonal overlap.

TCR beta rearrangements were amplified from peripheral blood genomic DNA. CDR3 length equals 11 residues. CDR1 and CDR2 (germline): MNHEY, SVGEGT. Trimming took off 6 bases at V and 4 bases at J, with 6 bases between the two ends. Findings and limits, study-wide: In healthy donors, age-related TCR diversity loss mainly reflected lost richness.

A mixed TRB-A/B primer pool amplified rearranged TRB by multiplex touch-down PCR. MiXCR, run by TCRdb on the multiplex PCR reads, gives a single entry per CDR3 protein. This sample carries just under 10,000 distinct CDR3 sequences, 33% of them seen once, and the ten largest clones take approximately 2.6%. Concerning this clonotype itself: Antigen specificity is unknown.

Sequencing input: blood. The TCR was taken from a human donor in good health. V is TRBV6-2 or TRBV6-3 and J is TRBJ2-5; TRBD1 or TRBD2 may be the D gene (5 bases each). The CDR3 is CASRGVETQYF. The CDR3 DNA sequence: TGTGCCAGCAGGGGGGTAGAGACCCAGTACTTC.